A single sample is the source of the 2 T cell receptor beta chains below, sequenced in a study of cytomegalovirus exposure and HLA in healthy donors. The PCR ran on 60 Vbeta and 13 Jbeta primers. Assay: immunoSEQ multiplex PCR; the TCRdb copy retains only in-frame clones and omits some. The top ten clones hold about 3.3% of a sample with roughly 120,000 clones, approximately 78% of them seen once. The specimen was PBMCs. The source is a woman aged 25 to 39 in good health and CMV-seropositive.

The gene calls are TRBV27 and TRBJ1-5, with D uncertain. The V end lost 5 bases, the J end lost 7 bases, and 15 bases lay between the germline ends. The CDR3 runs 14 residues. Germline CDR1 reads MNHEY; CDR2 reads SMNVEV (reference sequence). CDR3 region: CASSAGPQRQPQHF. The CDR3 nucleotides read TGTGCCAGCAGTGCCGGCCCTCAGCGGCAGCCCCAGCATTTT.

V gene TRBV10-1 combines with J gene TRBJ1-3; TRBD1 agrees at 12 bases. In germline, CDR1 is WNHNN, CDR2 SYGVQD (reference sequence). V trimming: 8 bases; J trimming: 2 bases; junction bases outside the gene matches: 10. The CDR3 extends over 17 amino acids. As DNA, the CDR3 is TGCGCCAGCCATCCGGGACAGGGGGCGAGAACTGGAAACACCATATATTTT. It is translated as CASHPGQGARTGNTIYF.